The 27 T cell receptor beta chains given below trace back to one sample, sequenced in a study of T cells in Graves' hyperthyroidism and ophthalmopathy. There were TCR beta CDR3 regions amplified from RNA transcripts. The HTBI primer set served for first-round RT-PCR of the TCR CDR3. One entry per CDR3 protein results from TCRdb running MiXCR on the multiplex PCR reads. The data contain about 540,000 distinct CDR3 sequences, just over 45% of them singletons. Material: peripheral blood or thyroid tissue (not recorded which). Source of these receptors: a young woman with Graves' hyperthyroidism.

Ten or more counts support this clonotype. Being one base from a much bigger clone, this may be a read error. The chain couples TRBV10-3 to TRBJ1-5; 8 nucleotides line up with TRBD1. This CDR3 comprises 14 residues. Unmatched junction bases numbered 0, after V lost 3 bases and J lost 2 bases. Germline V CDR1 and CDR2: ENHRY, SYGVKD. The CDR3 protein is CAISEQGGNQPQHF. DNA for the CDR3: TGTGCCATCAGTGAACAGGGGGGCAATCAGCCCCAGCATTTT.

This clonotype was seen a handful of times. The genes are TRBV18 and TRBJ2-7; TRBD1 agrees at 7 bases. The J segment lost 4 bases and the V segment lost 6 bases, leaving 6 bases of the junction unmatched. CDR3 size: 13 residues. Germline lookup yields CDR1 KGHSH and CDR2 LQKENI. CDR3 nucleotide sequence: TGTGCCAGCTCTGGGACAGATTTATACGAGCAGTACTTC. Protein sequence: CASSGTDLYEQYF.

This clonotype was counted only a few times. The gene calls are TRBV29-1 and TRBJ2-5; TRBD2 is a possible D gene (6 bases). The J call may be wrong; the DNA end is better matched by TRBJ2-1. The germline CDR1 and CDR2 sequences are SQVTM and ANQGSEA. The CDR3 is made up of 15 amino acids. The CDR3 DNA follows: TGCAGCGTTGAGGTGGAGGACTATCCTAACAATGAGCAGTTCTTC. Translating gives CSVEVEDYPNNEQFF.

As to this clonotype: The junction does not match germline at one end; this may be a read error. The chain links TRBV5-1 to TRBJ2-5; TRBD2 matches 8 bases. The germline V gene encodes CDR1 SGHRS and CDR2 YFSETQ. This CDR3 has 14 amino acids. For the CDR3, the DNA is TGCGCCAGCAGCTCCACTAGCGGAAAAGAGATCCAGTACTTC. It is translated as CASSSTSGKEIQYF.

In its sample, this clonotype was seen many times. V is TRBV20-1 and J is TRBJ2-7, with a possible D match to TRBD1 (6 bases). CDR3 length: 13 residues. Deletions cut 4 bases from V and 2 bases from J, with 12 bases between. Per the germline V gene, CDR1 is DFQATT and CDR2 is SNEGSKA (reference sequence). CDR3 protein: CSATRDTPYEQYF. DNA of the CDR3: TGCAGTGCTACCCGGGACACCCCCTACGAGCAGTACTTC.

This clonotype has at least ten counts. This rearrangement joins TRBV7-7 to TRBJ2-2, with 9 bases identical to TRBD2. CDR1 is SSHAT, CDR2 FNYEAQ, per germline (reference sequence). The CDR3 extends over 19 amino acids. Germline trimming cut 5 bases from V and 4 bases from J; bases unmatched to any gene: 17. CDR3: CASSPRIGLSGSSTGELFF. In DNA form, the CDR3 reads TGTGCCAGCAGCCCGAGAATAGGACTTAGCGGGAGTAGCACCGGGGAGCTGTTTTTT.

This clonotype was seen repeatedly, ten times or more. The chain combines TRBV7-8 with TRBJ2-7; the D gene is possibly TRBD2 (5 bases). Germline CDR1 SGHVS, CDR2 FQNEAQ. Trimming took off 0 bases at V and 3 bases at J, with 9 bases between the two ends. This CDR3 is built from 14 residues. CDR3 residues: CASSLAPGFYEQYF. CDR3 sequence (DNA): TGTGCCAGCAGCTTAGCCCCGGGGTTCTACGAGCAGTACTTC. Using reference TRBV7-8 and TRBJ2-7 for the parts outside the CDR3, the full variable domain is GAGVSQSPRYKVAKRGQDVALRCDPISGHVSLFWYQQALGQGPEFLTYFQNEAQLDKSGLPSDRFFAERPEGSVSTLKIQRTQQEDSAVYLCASSLAPGFYEQYFGPGTRLTVT.

This clonotype was counted many times. The chain recombines TRBV15 with TRBJ2-5; D remains ambiguous. CDR1 is LNHNV and CDR2 is YYDKDF in the germline V gene (reference sequence). The CDR3 consists of 12 residues. Trimming cost V 4 bases and J 5 bases, with 8 bases left between them. The CDR3 DNA reads TGTGCCACCAGCACTAGTGATGAGACCCAGTACTTC. Its translation: CATSTSDETQYF. The full variable domain, rest sourced from reference TRBV15 and TRBJ2-5, is DAMVIQNPRYQVTQFGKPVTLSCSQTLNHNVMYWYQQKSSQAPKLLFHYYDKDFNNEADTPDNFQSRRPNTSFCFLDIRSPGLGDTAMYLCATSTSDETQYFGPGTRLLVL.

This clonotype has ten or more counts. The chain carries TRBV4-1 and TRBJ1-5; D is undetermined. Per germline, CDR1 MGHRA and CDR2 YSYEKL. V lost 2 bases and J lost 9, with 17 bases in between. This CDR3 comprises 15 residues. This CDR3 is CASSQFMPGQRPQHF. In DNA, the CDR3 is TGCGCCAGCAGCCAATTCATGCCGGGTCAGCGGCCCCAGCATTTT.

This clonotype was counted many times. The gene calls are TRBV19 and TRBJ1-2; D ambiguous. The CDR3 spans 12 residues. Germline-derived CDR1 and CDR2 are LNHDA and SQIVND (reference sequence). Trimming removed 2 bases at V and 8 bases at J, with 9 bases between. The CDR3 reads CASSITGSGYTF. The CDR3 coding sequence is TGTGCCAGTAGTATAACTGGCTCCGGCTACACCTTC.

This clonotype was recorded many times. This chain uses TRBV20-1 with TRBJ2-2, with 11 bases that match TRBD2. The CDR3 covers 15 residues. Germline V gene lookup returns CDR1 DFQATT and CDR2 SNEGSKA (reference sequence). Trimming cost V 5 bases and J 2 bases; bases outside gene matches: 4. The CDR3 protein is CSAVGTSGNTGELFF. The CDR3 DNA follows: TGCAGTGCTGTCGGGACTAGCGGAAACACCGGGGAGCTGTTTTTT.

This clonotype was recorded a few times. The chain is built from TRBV7-6 and TRBJ1-2; D uncertain. The germline V and J ends were trimmed by 1 base and 8 bases, with 11 bases remaining between them. This CDR3 has 13 amino acids. Germline V gene sequence: CDR1 SGHVS, CDR2 FNYEAQ. This CDR3 reads CASSLGRLFGYTF. CDR3 nucleotide sequence: TGTGCCAGCAGCTTAGGGAGGTTATTCGGCTACACCTTC.

This clonotype showed up many times. The V and J genes are TRBV11-2 and TRBJ2-7; D may be TRBD1 or TRBD2 (5 bases each). V lost 4 bases and J lost 2, with 18 bases in between. This CDR3 comprises 16 residues. Germline CDR1 SGHAT, CDR2 FQNNGV. The CDR3 loop is CASSSVGRRKTYEQYF. The CDR3 coding sequence is TGTGCCAGCAGCTCAGTGGGACGCCGGAAAACCTACGAGCAGTACTTC.

This clonotype came up once. The rearrangement links TRBV6-4 to TRBJ1-4; D is possibly TRBD1 (5 bases). Between the trimmed V and J ends, which lost 4 bases and 6 bases, there was a span of 18 bases. The CDR3 runs 16 residues. CDR1 and CDR2 (germline): MRHNA, SNTAGT. CDR3 loop: CASSVGLAGVDEKLFF. In nucleotides, the CDR3 is TGTGCCAGCAGTGTGGGACTAGCGGGAGTAGATGAAAAACTGTTTTTT.

This clonotype occurred many times. V usage is TRBV7-2 and J usage is TRBJ1-6, with D possibly being TRBD1 (5 bases). The CDR3 has 15 residues. Germline CDR1 SGHTA, CDR2 FQGNSA. V lost 1 base and J 3 bases, leaving 7 bases between the germline ends. CDR3 sequence: CASSLGGDYNSPLHF. CDR3 sequence (DNA): TGTGCCAGCAGCTTAGGAGGGGACTATAATTCACCCCTCCACTTT. Variable domain in full (rest from reference TRBV7-2 and TRBJ1-6): GAGVSQSPSNKVTEKGKDVELRCDPISGHTALYWYRQSLGQGLEFLIYFQGNSAPDKSGLPSDRFSAERTGGSVSTLTIQRTQQEDSAVYLCASSLGGDYNSPLHFGNGTRLTVT.

This clonotype was recorded many times. This chain joins TRBV7-6 and TRBJ2-2, with 8 positions matching TRBD2. Germline V gene sequence: CDR1 SGHVS, CDR2 FNYEAQ. V lost 8 bases and J lost 6; bases outside the gene matches: 14. CDR3 length equals 16 residues. The chain's CDR3 is CASRWERERQAGELFF. The CDR3 bases are TGTGCCAGCCGATGGGAGCGGGAGAGGCAGGCCGGGGAGCTGTTTTTT.

V gene TRBV6-1 combines with J gene TRBJ2-1, with 10 bases fitting TRBD2. After removal of 5 bases from V and 8 bases from J, the junction contained 12 bases not matched to a gene. There are 16 residues in the CDR3. The V gene's germline CDR1 is MNHNS and CDR2 SASEGT. The CDR3 DNA is TGTGCCAGCAGTTCCGTAGCGGGAGGATCCTCCGATGAGCAGTTCTTC. Translated: CASSSVAGGSSDEQFF.

This chain connects TRBV20-1 to TRBJ1-6; D perhaps matches TRBD1 (5 bases). The CDR3 sequence is 15 residues long. The V and J ends lost 6 bases and 7 bases respectively, with 19 bases between them. Germline V gene data show CDR1 as DFQATT and CDR2 as SNEGSKA (reference sequence). In DNA form, the CDR3 reads TGCAGTGCACCTGGGACCGGGGGTTCCAATTCACCCCTCCACTTT. Encoded protein: CSAPGTGGSNSPLHF.

This clonotype has at least ten counts. The gene calls are TRBV7-9 and TRBJ1-2; D perhaps matches TRBD1 (5 bases). This CDR3 has 15 residues. V lost 5 bases and J lost 6, with 19 bases in between. Germline assignment: CDR1 SEHNR and CDR2 FQNEAQ (reference sequence). CDR3 nucleotide sequence: TGTGCCAGCAGCCCCCTCGACAGCGGGAGCGATGGCTACACCTTC. Translation gives CASSPLDSGSDGYTF. Looking up the rest from reference TRBV7-9 and TRBJ1-2 gives the full variable domain: DTGVSQNPRHKITKRGQNVTFRCDPISEHNRLYWYRQTLGQGPEFLTYFQNEAQLEKSRLLSDRFSAERPKGSFSTLEIQRTEQGDSAMYLCASSPLDSGSDGYTFGSGTRLTVV.

Turning to this clonotype: The junction departs from the called germline gene at one end, perhaps through a read error. The chain uses TRBV5-1 and TRBJ2-5; the match to TRBD2 covers 11 bases. The CDR3 consists of 15 residues. The germline V gene has CDR1 SGHRS and CDR2 YFSETQ. Here the CDR3 reads CASSLGLAGREAQYF. The CDR3 coding sequence is TGCGCCAGCAGCTTGGGACTAGCGGGGCGAGAGGCCCAGTACTTC.

This clonotype was seen a few times. The chain uses TRBV24-1 and TRBJ2-5; TRBD1 matches 9 bases. The J call may not be correct, given that the DNA end is closer to TRBJ2-1. Germline values: CDR1 KGHDR, CDR2 SFDVKD. The CDR3 is 12 residues long. The CDR3 reads CATRDRGDEQFF. The CDR3 bases are TGTGCCACCAGGGACAGGGGTGATGAGCAGTTCTTC.

This clonotype turned up a few times. V is TRBV20-1 and J is TRBJ2-1; D may be TRBD2 (6 bases). V lost 6 bases and J lost 6, with 18 bases in between. Germline values: CDR1 DFQATT, CDR2 SNEGSKA (reference sequence). There are 14 residues in the CDR3. The CDR3 DNA sequence: TGCAGTGCACCTACTATGGACTATTCCAATGAGCAGTTCTTC. It yields the protein CSAPTMDYSNEQFF.

The chain recombines TRBV7-2 with TRBJ1-1; 12 bases line up with TRBD1. Trimming at V came to 5 bases and at J to 1 base, leaving 8 bases not matched to a gene. This CDR3 comprises 17 residues. From germline, CDR1 is SGHTA and CDR2 FQGNSA. CDR3 in DNA: TGTGCCAGCAGCCCTCGGGACAGGGGGCTCCGGAACACTGAAGCTTTCTTT. Amino acid sequence: CASSPRDRGLRNTEAFF.

This clonotype was detected many times. This chain links TRBV24-1 with TRBJ2-5; D assignment may be TRBD1 or TRBD2 (5 bases each). V was pared by 11 bases and J by 5 bases, with 29 bases between. CDR3 size: 17 residues. Germline V gene sequence: CDR1 KGHDR, CDR2 SFDVKD. In DNA form, the CDR3 reads TGTGCCAGCAGCCCCCCGAGGGGTGCTACATTAACGGAGACCCAGTACTTC. Its translation: CASSPPRGATLTETQYF.

This clonotype was detected ten times or more. The CDR3 is CASSPGQFGGYTF. The CDR3 DNA reads as TGTGCCAGCAGCCCGGGACAGTTTGGTGGCTACACCTTC. This rearrangement joins TRBV12-3 or TRBV12-4 to TRBJ1-2, with 7 nucleotides matching TRBD1. V shed 6 bases and J 7 bases; nucleotides not matched to a gene: 8. The CDR3 is made up of 13 amino acids.

The V and J genes are TRBV13 and TRBJ1-3, with 9 nucleotides matching TRBD1. V was clipped by 4 bases and J by 3 bases; unmatched bases: 7. The CDR3 loop spans 16 amino acids. Per germline, CDR1 PRHDT and CDR2 FYEKMQ (reference sequence). Here the CDR3 reads CASSSPGTGCGNTIYF. CDR3 bases: TGTGCCAGCAGCTCACCCGGGACAGGGTGTGGAAACACCATATATTTT.

This clonotype was found many times. The chain joins TRBV7-3 to TRBJ2-7; 7 bases map to TRBD1. After removal of 5 bases from V and 5 bases from J, the junction contained 6 bases not matched to a gene. The CDR3 extends over 13 amino acids. Germline V CDR1 and CDR2: SGHTA, FQGTGA. The CDR3 coding sequence is TGTGCCAGCAGCGCTAGGGACAGCGACGAGCAGTACTTC. It codes for CASSARDSDEQYF.